This T cell receptor (beta chain) is drawn from a study of T cell clusters in autoimmune cytopenias. By frequency, this clonotype registers medium-sized. Its antigen is undetermined. This CDR3 has 16 amino acids. Germline V gene lookup returns CDR1 LNHNV and CDR2 YYDKDF (reference sequence). General study findings and limits: Physiological T cell clusters of healthy donors were apparently absent in primary autoimmune cytopenia patients.

One tube held mixed TRB-A and TRB-B primer pools for touch-down PCR. Reanalyzing the multiplex PCR reads, TCRdb keeps one entry per CDR3 protein, without DNA. Its listing shows some 7,500 distinct CDR3 sequences. About 37,500 genome equivalents of blood DNA were amplified for TRB. This same sample was also part of a study on T cell repertoires in aging, cancer and after chemotherapy. From that study: Chronic lymphocytic leukemia patients on fludarabine- or bendamustine-based regimens gave paired samples before and after chemotherapy.

The specimen sequenced was peripheral blood. This chain joins TRBV15 and TRBJ1-6; checking the TCRdb D call of TRBD1 is not possible without DNA. The sequence came from a human donor with an autoimmune cytopenia or autoimmune hepatitis (not recorded which). This chain's CDR3 is CATSRGQGVYNSPLHF.